This passage covers 16 T cell receptor beta chains from one sample sequenced in a study of control samples from healthy donors and cancer patients. Generated by immunoSEQ multiplex PCR, the TCRdb table keeps only in-frame clones and is missing some. The sample holds tens of thousands of clones, 65% to 90% seen once. Sequenced sample: PBMCs. All receptors come from a woman aged 45 to 65 with lung cancer.

The V call is TRBV4-3, the J call TRBJ1-6, with no clear D. Trimming shortened V by 0 bases and J by 10 bases, and 13 bases separated the two germline ends. Germline loops: CDR1 LGHNA, CDR2 YSLEER. The CDR3 is 15 amino acids. The CDR3 DNA is TGCGCCAGCAGCCAAGATCGAACGGGGAGCTCACCCCTCCACTTT. Its translation is CASSQDRTGSSPLHF.

The J gene is TRBJ1-2, the V gene TRBV30; D possibly corresponds to TRBD1 (5 bases). Per germline, CDR1 GTSNPN and CDR2 SVGIG (reference sequence). This CDR3 contains 18 residues. With 0 bases removed from V and 2 bases from J, the gap between germline ends came to 22 bases. CDR3 bases: TGTGCCTGGAGTGTAATTAAGACAGCCATAAAGACAAACTATGGCTACACCTTC. Amino acids: CAWSVIKTAIKTNYGYTF.

The chain couples TRBV14 to TRBJ1-2, with D uncertain. CDR3 length: 12 residues. Germline assignment: CDR1 SGHDN and CDR2 FVKESK. V dropped 1 base and J dropped 8 bases, with 8 bases sitting between them. The CDR3 spells CASSQGDGGYTF. The DNA of the CDR3 is TGTGCCAGCAGCCAAGGCGATGGCGGCTACACCTTC. The full variable domain, its missing parts supplied by reference TRBV14 and TRBJ1-2, is EAGVTQFPSHSVIEKGQTVTLRCDPISGHDNLYWYRRVMGKEIKFLLHFVKESKQDESGMPNNRFLAERTGGTYSTLKVQPAELEDSGVYFCASSQGDGGYTFGSGTRLTVV.

This clone was detected once. The V and J genes are TRBV28 and TRBJ1-2; D not certain. The CDR3 sequence is 14 residues long. The V and J ends lost 5 bases and 4 bases respectively, with 14 bases between them. Germline CDR1 and CDR2: MDHEN and SYDVKM. CDR3 DNA sequence: TGTGCCAGCAGTCCAGGATTGCAAGGCTATGGCTACACCTTC. Translation gives CASSPGLQGYGYTF.

This sequence joins TRBV14 and TRBJ2-5; 8 bases match TRBD2. V was pared by 4 bases and J by 4 bases, with 2 bases of the junction left unmatched. This CDR3 comprises 13 residues. CDR1 and CDR2 from the germline V gene are SGHDN and FVKESK. The CDR3 protein is CASSPGLGETQYF. DNA for the CDR3: TGTGCCAGCAGCCCGGGACTAGGAGAGACCCAGTACTTC.

The chain combines TRBV6-5 with TRBJ1-6; D unclear. Looked up from germline, CDR1 is MNHEY and CDR2 is SVGAGI. Trimming left V 5 bases short and J 10 bases short, with 12 bases between. The length of the CDR3 is 13 residues. DNA of the CDR3: TGTGCCAGCAGTCGTCCTAACGGGTCACCCCTCCACTTT. Amino acid sequence: CASSRPNGSPLHF.

The chain links TRBV19 to TRBJ2-2, with D perhaps TRBD1 (6 bases). The CDR3 is 14 amino acids. V lost 6 bases and J lost 7, with 15 bases in between. The germline V gene has CDR1 LNHDA and CDR2 SQIVND (reference sequence). The CDR3 DNA sequence: TGTGCCAGTAGCAGATACAGGGTACTCGGGGAGCTGTTTTTT. This gives the protein CASSRYRVLGELFF.

The V call is TRBV9, the J call TRBJ2-7; the D gene is possibly TRBD2 (6 bases). This CDR3 has 13 residues. Trimming removed 0 bases from V and 5 bases from J, with 9 bases in between. Germline assignment: CDR1 SGDLS and CDR2 YYNGEE. The CDR3 coding sequence is TGTGCCAGCAGCGTAGGACTAGGCCACGAGCAGTACTTC. This codes for CASSVGLGHEQYF.

This clone was picked up one time. This chain joins TRBV5-6 and TRBJ1-5, with unresolved D. Germline V CDR1 and CDR2: SGHDT, YYEEEE. The CDR3 is 16 amino acids. The V end was cut by 0 bases, the J end by 6 bases, with 16 bases between. In DNA form, the CDR3 reads TGTGCCAGCAGCTTGGCCGGTATAGCTAGCGGTCAGCCCCAGCATTTT. Translating gives CASSLAGIASGQPQHF.

The DNA of the CDR3 is TGTGCCAGCAGCCTAGAGGGCTACGAGCAGTACTTC. Residues: CASSLEGYEQYF. This sequence joins TRBV3-1 (or the pseudogene TRBV3-2) and TRBJ2-7, with D possibly being TRBD2 (5 bases). Germline loops: CDR1 LGHDT, CDR2 YNNKEL (reference sequence). This CDR3 is built from 12 residues. V was trimmed by 4 bases and J by 3 bases, leaving 7 bases between them.

The V call is TRBV19, the J call TRBJ1-5; 8 bases match TRBD1. CDR3 length: 14 residues. J lost 6 bases, V lost 2 bases, and 3 bases had no gene match. The germline gives CDR1 LNHDA, CDR2 SQIVND (reference sequence). The CDR3 region is CASSIIQGGQPQHF. Here the CDR3 DNA reads TGTGCCAGTAGTATAATACAGGGGGGTCAGCCCCAGCATTTT. The variable domain in full, completed from reference TRBV19 and TRBJ1-5, reads DGGITQSPKYLFRKEGQNVTLSCEQNLNHDAMYWYRQDPGQGLRLIYYSQIVNDFQKGDIAEGYSVSREKKESFPLTVTSAQKNPTAFYLCASSIIQGGQPQHFGDGTRLSIL.

The rearrangement links TRBV13 to TRBJ2-4; a weak D match, TRBD1 (6 bases). Looked up from germline, CDR1 is PRHDT and CDR2 is FYEKMQ (reference sequence). The V and J ends lost 5 bases and 2 bases respectively, with 16 bases between them. The CDR3 has 16 residues. CDR3 nucleotide sequence: TGTGCCAGCAGCAGGGAGACAGGCATGACCAAAAACATTCAGTACTTC. Protein: CASSRETGMTKNIQYF.

The rearrangement joins TRBV18 to TRBJ1-4; D is ambiguous. The CDR3 has 14 residues. Germline values: CDR1 KGHSH, CDR2 LQKENI. Trimming pared 3 bases from V and 1 base from J, leaving 6 bases between. For the CDR3, the DNA is TGTGCCAGCTCACCTCGAGGAACTAATGAAAAACTGTTTTTT. This codes for CASSPRGTNEKLFF.

V gene TRBV5-6 combines with J gene TRBJ2-2, with 7 bases that match TRBD1. CDR1 SGHDT and CDR2 YYEEEE come from the germline V gene. Trimming removed 4 bases from V and 2 bases from J; junction bases left unmatched: 11. The CDR3 is 17 residues long. CDR3 coding DNA: TGTGCCAGCAGCCTTCTGAACAGGGGTGAAAACACCGGGGAGCTGTTTTTT. Its translation is CASSLLNRGENTGELFF.

The gene calls are TRBV7-2 and TRBJ1-1; D is possibly TRBD1 (5 bases). The CDR3 contains 15 residues. Germline V gives CDR1 SGHTA, CDR2 FQGNSA. Trimming took off 4 bases at V and 1 base at J, with 13 bases between the two ends. CDR3 sequence reads: CASSSGRIWNTEAFF. Written as DNA, the CDR3 is TGTGCCAGCAGCTCAGGGCGTATTTGGAACACTGAAGCTTTCTTT.

The chain combines TRBV6-5 with TRBJ1-1; no definite D call. Deletions cut 2 bases from V and 1 base from J, with 5 bases between. CDR3 length: 13 amino acids. The germline V gene encodes CDR1 MNHEY and CDR2 SVGAGI. The CDR3 reads CASSYDGNTEAFF. The CDR3 DNA is TGTGCCAGCAGTTACGACGGGAACACTGAAGCTTTCTTT.